This T cell receptor beta chain was profiled in a study of T cell clonotyping in hematopoietic cell transplantation. Findings and limits, study-wide: Pathologically expanded recipient clonotypes increased progressively from day 30 to day 180 as diversity fell.

A note on this clone: Its antigen remains unknown.

Using immunoSEQ multiplex PCR, the repertoire was profiled, and TCRdb retains in-frame clones only, with some absent. The table shows about 44,000 clones, with roughly 94% occurring only once. The CDR3 loop spans 15 amino acids. Germline V gene sequence: CDR1 MNHNY, CDR2 SVGAGI (reference sequence). V lost 1 base and J lost 1, with 11 bases in between. The rearrangement links TRBV6-6 to TRBJ2-7; D is ambiguous. The origin of this receptor is a woman aged 45-65 years in good health. Some clones in this sample may be carry-over from other donors' samples. Specimen: peripheral blood mononuclear cells. The CDR3 reads CASSYYPRQSYEQYF. DNA for the CDR3: TGTGCCAGCAGTTACTACCCAAGACAATCCTACGAGCAGTACTTC.